A selection of T cell receptor beta chains follows, all from one sample in a study of CD8 T cells in ankylosing spondylitis. TCRdb called the 5' RACE reads again in MiXCR, with one record for every CDR3 protein. The table shows 240,000 or so distinct CDR3 sequences, with approximately 12% occurring only once. Sequenced input: blood, either unsorted or a sorted T cell fraction (not recorded which). The receptors shown here come from a male donor with ankylosing spondylitis or in good health (not recorded which). The CDR3 runs from the conserved cysteine through the conserved F or W. Each record gives: D gene, V gene, CDR3 length, clone size, CDR3 protein. A D gene is named only where the DNA matches it firmly. Clone size, where shown, is once, few, many, or a class for clones that have expanded.

.,TRBV27,11,many,CASSISYEQYF
TRBD1,TRBV11-2,14,few,CATAPGQGIYEQYF
TRBD1,TRBV20-1,13,many,CSALMTGSYEQYF
.,TRBV10-3,13,.,CAIAAEAPYEQYF
TRBD2,TRBV7-2,18,.,CASSLARGSGSVYNEQFF
TRBD1,TRBV11-2,15,few,CASSPQTGADQPQHF
.,TRBV19,15,many,CASSDGTQLTGELFF
.,TRBV12-3/TRBV12-4,13,many,CASSSQGAYEQYF
TRBD1,TRBV6-1,16,many,CASSEFQGASSEKLFF
.,TRBV5-6,14,many,CASSPPDRDYGYTF
TRBD2,TRBV12-3/TRBV12-4,15,many,CASSPSGRASGEQYF
TRBD1,TRBV10-3,17,many,CAISAVRQGVGQETQYF
TRBD1,TRBV7-9,16,.,CASSLWGQGPNEKLFF
.,TRBV20-1,14,many,CSASLGGYDQPQHF
TRBD2,TRBV29-1,13,.,CSVGTSGTYEQYF
.,TRBV4-2,16,many,CASSQDWDGPMSEQYF
.,TRBV5-1,16,many,CASSLSLARWADTQYF
.,TRBV7-8,15,many,CASSLGLEYTGELFF
.,TRBV27,15,many,CASSLGAGGNQPQHF
TRBD2,TRBV7-2,16,.,CASSLGLAGGYNEQFF
TRBD1,TRBV4-2,16,many,CASSQTGTGGTDTQYF
.,TRBV5-1,14,many,CASSLDQLLGELFF
TRBD2,TRBV13,18,many,CASSLGGRLARYSNEQFF
.,TRBV21-1,16,few,CASTLTSERESGEQFF
TRBD2,TRBV14,20,.,CASSQVAKGLAGSYSYEQYF
.,TRBV6-5,15,many,CASSYSPSLSGELFF
.,TRBV28,16,few,CASSGEGGGPRDTQYF
.,TRBV20-1,15,many,CSARKPGDSYNEQFF
TRBD1,TRBV12-3/TRBV12-4,15,many,CASSLTGQGNEKLFF